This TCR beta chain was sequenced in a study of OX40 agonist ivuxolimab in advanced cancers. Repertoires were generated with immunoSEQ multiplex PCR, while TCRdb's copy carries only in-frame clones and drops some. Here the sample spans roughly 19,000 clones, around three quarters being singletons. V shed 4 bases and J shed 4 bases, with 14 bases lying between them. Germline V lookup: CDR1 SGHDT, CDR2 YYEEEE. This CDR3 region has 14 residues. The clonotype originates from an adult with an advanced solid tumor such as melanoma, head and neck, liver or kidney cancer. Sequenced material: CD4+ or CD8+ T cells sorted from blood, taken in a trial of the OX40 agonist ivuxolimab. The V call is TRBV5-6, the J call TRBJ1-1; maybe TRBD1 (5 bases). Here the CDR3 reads CASSISGRSTEAFF. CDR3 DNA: TGTGCCAGCAGCATTTCAGGGAGGAGCACTGAAGCTTTCTTT.